A selection of T cell receptor beta chains follows, all from one sample in a study of cytomegalovirus exposure and HLA in healthy donors. Method: immunoSEQ multiplex PCR; TCRdb's copy keeps in-frame clones and lacks some. Its clone listing holds about 77,000 clones. Sequencing used PBMCs. The receptors shown here come from a man in his fifties in good health and CMV-seropositive. Both conserved end residues are part of each CDR3. The D gene is left open where the match is weak.

d_call j_call v_call cdr3_aa cdr3_nt
NA TRBJ1-4 TRBV7-6 CASSFSSGPEGKLFF TGTGCCAGCAGCTTTTCTAGCGGTCCCGAGGGAAAACTGTTTTTT
NA TRBJ2-3 TRBV25-1 CASSEYKAGTTDTQYF TGTGCCAGCAGTGAATACAAGGCAGGGACTACAGATACGCAGTATTTT
NA TRBJ1-6 TRBV19 CASSVLNSPLHF TGTGCCAGTAGCGTACTTAATTCACCCCTCCACTTT
TRBD1 TRBJ1-2 TRBV12-5 CASGLDRGGYTF TGTGCTAGTGGCCTCGACAGGGGAGGCTACACCTTC
TRBD2 TRBJ2-1 TRBV29-1 CSPYLAGAYNEQFF TGCAGCCCATACCTAGCGGGAGCCTACAATGAGCAGTTCTTC
TRBD2 TRBJ2-7 TRBV9 CASSVTSGFYEQYF TGTGCCAGCAGCGTAACTAGCGGGTTCTACGAGCAGTACTTC
NA TRBJ2-6 TRBV4-1 CASSQAGGSDVLTF TGCGCCAGCAGCCAAGCAGGAGGGTCTGACGTCCTGACTTTC
NA TRBJ1-1 TRBV30 CAWSVWGGAKAFF TGTGCCTGGAGTGTATGGGGGGGCGCAAAAGCTTTCTTT
TRBD2 TRBJ2-7 TRBV27 CASSLSGTSGKVQYF TGTGCCAGCAGTTTATCGGGGACTAGCGGGAAGGTGCAGTACTTC
NA TRBJ2-3 TRBV7-3 CASSFRMEDTQYF TGTGCCAGCAGCTTCCGTATGGAGGATACGCAGTATTTT
TRBD1 TRBJ1-6 TRBV4-1 CASSDTGGYSYNSPLHF TGCGCCAGCAGCGACACAGGGGGATACTCCTATAATTCACCCCTCCACTTT
NA TRBJ1-2 TRBV19 CASSIVSAKANYGYTF TGTGCCAGTAGTATAGTATCCGCGAAAGCTAACTATGGCTACACCTTC
NA TRBJ1-1 TRBV6-1 CASITAGGVGTEAFF TGTGCCAGCATCACCGCAGGAGGGGTAGGCACTGAAGCTTTCTTT
NA TRBJ1-2 TRBV10-3 CAIGEETNYGYTF TGTGCCATCGGGGAGGAAACAAACTATGGCTACACCTTC
NA TRBJ1-1 TRBV6-1 CASSEDRQHTEAFF TGTGCCAGCAGTGAGGACCGACAGCACACTGAAGCTTTCTTT
NA TRBJ2-7 TRBV18 CASSLGRYSYEQYF TGTGCCAGCTCACTCGGGAGATACTCCTACGAGCAGTACTTC
NA TRBJ1-2 TRBV28 CASSFGGGLSYGYTF TGTGCCAGCAGTTTCGGCGGGGGGCTTAGCTATGGCTACACCTTC
TRBD2 TRBJ2-3 TRBV6-1 CASSEGLADSTDTQYF TGTGCCAGCAGTGAAGGACTAGCGGATAGCACAGATACGCAGTATTTT
TRBD2 TRBJ2-5 TRBV4-1 CASSQSISSGGAGETQYF TGCGCCAGCAGCCAATCTATTAGCAGCGGGGGGGCCGGAGAGACCCAGTACTTC
TRBD2 TRBJ2-1 TRBV9 CASSSGGADNEQFF TGTGCCAGCAGCTCGGGGGGGGCGGACAATGAGCAGTTCTTC
NA TRBJ1-5 TRBV6-1 CASQGREGQPQHF TGTGCCAGCCAAGGCAGGGAAGGTCAGCCCCAGCATTTT
TRBD1 TRBJ1-1 TRBV4-3 CASSHKDRGNTEAFF TGCGCCAGCAGCCACAAGGACAGGGGGAACACTGAAGCTTTCTTT
NA TRBJ1-2 TRBV19 CASSILTRYGYTF TGTGCCAGTAGTATTTTGACACGCTATGGCTACACCTTC
TRBD1 TRBJ2-7 TRBV18 CASSPQGEGEQYF TGTGCCAGCTCCCCTCAGGGGGAAGGTGAGCAGTACTTC
NA TRBJ1-5 TRBV18 CASSPPNLNQPQHF TGTGCCAGCTCACCACCAAATCTCAATCAGCCCCAGCATTTT
NA TRBJ2-3 TRBV2 CASSDREVNTQYF TGTGCCAGTTCCGACAGGGAGGTGAATACGCAGTATTTT
NA TRBJ1-5 TRBV5-1 CASSLGGSNQPQHF TGCGCCAGCAGCTTGGGGGGCAGCAATCAGCCCCAGCATTTT
NA TRBJ2-5 TRBV5-1 CASRGLLAATQETQYF TGCGCCAGCAGAGGTCTCCTCGCGGCAACTCAAGAGACCCAGTACTTC
NA TRBJ1-1 TRBV5-1 CASSLSRNTEAFF TGCGCCAGCAGCTTGAGCCGGAACACTGAAGCTTTCTTT
TRBD1 TRBJ1-1 TRBV6-1 CASRPQGAPSEAFF TGTGCCAGCAGGCCACAGGGGGCGCCCTCTGAAGCTTTCTTT
TRBD1 TRBJ1-1 TRBV11-1 CASSSGTGPNTEAFF TGTGCCAGCAGCTCCGGGACAGGGCCGAACACTGAAGCTTTCTTT
NA TRBJ1-4 TRBV9 CASSLGGGVNEKLFF TGTGCCAGCAGTCTTGGGGGGGGAGTGAATGAAAAACTGTTTTTT
NA TRBJ1-1 TRBV7-3 CASSLQGRDEAFF TGTGCCAGCAGCCTACAGGGAAGAGATGAAGCTTTCTTT
TRBD1 TRBJ1-1 TRBV11-2 CASSWWDRVNTEAFF TGTGCCAGCAGCTGGTGGGACAGGGTGAACACTGAAGCTTTCTTT
TRBD1 TRBJ1-1 TRBV5-6 CASSLDRVAFF TGTGCCAGCAGCCTCGACAGGGTGGCTTTCTTT
NA TRBJ2-7 TRBV27 CASKGGDSYEQYF TGTGCCAGCAAAGGGGGAGATAGCTACGAGCAGTACTTC
TRBD1 TRBJ1-2 TRBV5-4 CASSPTGESYGYTF TGTGCCAGCAGCCCTACAGGGGAAAGCTATGGCTACACCTTC
NA TRBJ2-2 TRBV4-1 CASSQGGGRTGELFF TGCGCCAGCAGCCAAGGAGGGGGTCGGACCGGGGAGCTGTTTTTT
TRBD1 TRBJ1-4 TRBV2 CASSLGDSEKLFF TGTGCCAGCTCTCTAGGGGACAGCGAAAAACTGTTTTTT
NA TRBJ1-6 TRBV5-4 CASSLGVRGRSPLHF TGTGCCAGCAGCTTGGGAGTCAGGGGTAGATCACCCCTCCACTTT
TRBD1 TRBJ1-4 TRBV4-1 CASSQIEGAHEKLFF TGCGCCAGCAGCCAAATAGAGGGGGCCCATGAAAAACTGTTTTTT
TRBD2 TRBJ2-7 TRBV2 CASSPRGLAGGHTYEQYF TGTGCCAGCAGTCCCCGGGGACTAGCGGGAGGGCATACCTACGAGCAGTACTTC
TRBD1 TRBJ2-2 TRBV7-8 CASSLGQGAGTGELFF TGTGCCAGCAGCTTAGGGCAGGGGGCGGGCACCGGGGAGCTGTTTTTT
TRBD1 TRBJ1-1 TRBV5-5 CASSPRETGGGTEAFF TGTGCCAGCAGCCCCCGGGAGACAGGGGGTGGGACTGAAGCTTTCTTT
NA TRBJ2-2 TRBV19 CASRWRGNTGELFF TGTGCCAGTAGATGGCGAGGGAACACCGGGGAGCTGTTTTTT
NA TRBJ1-6 TRBV27 CASSSGQLNNSPLHF TGTGCCAGCAGTTCCGGACAGCTTAATAATTCACCCCTCCACTTT